These 32 T cell receptor beta chains share one sample of origin, sequenced in a study of identical twins. TCRdb re-called the 5' RACE reads through MiXCR, storing one row per CDR3 protein. The sample has about 300,000 distinct CDR3 sequences, approximately 13% seen once. This sample also appeared in a second study, on yellow fever vaccine responses in identical twins.

Sequences were obtained from CD8+ T cells sorted from blood. These receptors were collected from a woman younger than 30 in good health.

The chain carries TRBV25-1 and TRBJ2-2, with D hard to call. CDR1 and CDR2 (germline): MGHDK, SYGVNS. There are 13 residues in the CDR3. Deletions cut 3 bases from V and 5 bases from J, with 7 bases between. CDR3 region: CASSEVGTGELFF. The CDR3 region has the DNA TGTGCCAGCAGTGAGGTGGGAACCGGGGAGCTGTTTTTT.

This clonotype occurred a few times. The chain carries TRBV28 and TRBJ2-3; TRBD2 might be the D (5 bases). Germline values: CDR1 MDHEN, CDR2 SYDVKM. With 2 bases removed from V and 2 bases from J, the gap between germline ends came to 8 bases. This CDR3 contains 14 residues. CDR3 sequence reads: CASSLDSATDTQYF. In nucleotides, the CDR3 is TGTGCCAGCAGTTTAGATAGCGCCACAGATACGCAGTATTTT.

This clonotype turned up a few times. The chain links TRBV9 to TRBJ2-7; weak D call: TRBD2 (6 bases). Trimming shortened V by 0 bases and J by 5 bases, and 15 bases separated the two germline ends. CDR1 and CDR2 from the germline V gene are SGDLS and YYNGEE. This CDR3 region has 15 residues. CDR3 DNA sequence: TGTGCCAGCAGCGTAGAGGAGCGGGCGGGCGACGAGCAGTACTTC. It codes for CASSVEERAGDEQYF.

A few counts support this clonotype. The rearrangement joins TRBV12-3 or TRBV12-4 to TRBJ2-5, with D possibly TRBD2 on 5 matching bases. The CDR3 runs to 15 residues. V lost 2 bases, J lost 5 bases, and 15 bases lay in between. The CDR3 loop is CASSLRLSGPETQYF. The CDR3 DNA reads TGTGCCAGCAGTTTAAGACTATCGGGTCCGGAGACCCAGTACTTC.

V is TRBV27 and J is TRBJ2-7; 7 bases agree with TRBD2. The CDR3 is made up of 13 amino acids. Germline V gives CDR1 MNHEY, CDR2 SMNVEV (reference sequence). The V segment lost 0 bases and the J segment 5 bases; nucleotides outside the gene matches: 1. The CDR3 region is CASSLSRGDEQYV. The CDR3 DNA sequence: TGTGCCAGCAGTTTATCACGGGGGGACGAGCAGTACGTC.

The V and J genes are TRBV24-1 and TRBJ2-5; possibly TRBD1 for D (7 bases). V was clipped by 5 bases and J by 5 bases, with 17 bases between them. The CDR3 has 15 amino acids. Germline CDR1 KGHDR, CDR2 SFDVKD. The CDR3 nucleotides are TGTGCCACCAGTGCAGCCCCTCCAGGGGGGGAGACCCAGTACTTC. This translates into CATSAAPPGGETQYF.

Many counts were recorded for this clonotype. The V and J genes are TRBV12-3 or TRBV12-4 and TRBJ1-1; D is perhaps TRBD1 (5 bases). V lost 4 bases and J lost 3, with 12 bases in between. This CDR3 region has 14 residues. In DNA, the CDR3 is TGTGCCAGCAGTTCGGAGGGGTGGTACACTGAAGCTTTCTTT. It is translated as CASSSEGWYTEAFF.

This clonotype was seen more than once but under ten times. Its ends do not fully match the called genes, so a read error is possible. This chain links TRBV7-9 with TRBJ2-3, with TRBD2 matching over 9 bases. The length of the CDR3 is 16 residues. The germline CDR1 and CDR2 sequences are SEHNR and FQNEAQ (reference sequence). The CDR3 DNA reads TGTGCCAGCAGCTTAGAGTCTAGCGGGGACACATATACGCAGTATTTT. Translated, it gives CASSLESSGDTYTQYF.

At least ten counts were recorded for this clonotype. The chain employs TRBV3-1 and TRBJ2-2; TRBD2 aligns across 8 bases. The CDR3 loop spans 19 amino acids. Germline lookup yields CDR1 LGHDT and CDR2 YNNKEL (reference sequence). V shed 2 bases, J shed 6 bases, and the junction held 17 bases outside the gene matches. The CDR3 spells CASSQRYPERELFAGELFF. In nucleotides, the CDR3 is TGTGCCAGCAGCCAAAGATACCCGGAGCGGGAGCTATTCGCCGGGGAGCTGTTTTTT.

Only a few counts were recorded for this clonotype. The gene calls are TRBV4-1 and TRBJ1-2, with TRBD1 matching over 7 bases. With 3 bases clipped from V and 3 bases from J, the junction kept 4 bases outside the gene matches. The CDR3 loop spans 14 amino acids. From germline, CDR1 is MGHRA and CDR2 YSYEKL. The CDR3 bases are TGCGCCAGCAGCCAGCATACAGGGGACTATGGCTACACCTTC. Protein product: CASSQHTGDYGYTF.

The chain links TRBV11-1 to TRBJ2-1; 7 bases map to TRBD2. CDR1 and CDR2 (germline): SGHAT, FQDESV (reference sequence). Trimming at V came to 5 bases and at J to 5 bases, leaving 21 bases not matched to a gene. This CDR3 has 19 residues. The CDR3 protein is CASSHGAGEETMAHNEQFF. The CDR3 DNA reads as TGTGCCAGCAGCCATGGGGCGGGAGAAGAGACAATGGCCCACAATGAGCAGTTCTTC. Combining the CDR3 with reference TRBV11-1 and TRBJ2-1 gives the whole variable domain EAEVAQSPRYKITEKSQAVAFWCDPISGHATLYWYRQILGQGPELLVQFQDESVVDDSQLPKDRFSAERLKGVDSTLKIQPAELGDSAMYLCASSHGAGEETMAHNEQFFGPGTRLTVL.

The V and J genes are TRBV12-3 or TRBV12-4 and TRBJ1-6; perhaps TRBD1 as D (5 bases). This CDR3 comprises 14 residues. Between the trimmed V and J ends, which lost 5 bases and 6 bases, there was a span of 11 bases. The CDR3 is CASSQTAFNSPLHF. For the CDR3, the DNA is TGTGCCAGCAGTCAGACAGCGTTTAATTCACCCCTCCACTTT.

This clonotype has at least ten counts. V gene TRBV12-5 combines with J gene TRBJ2-1; the D gene could be TRBD1 or TRBD2 (7 bases each). The CDR3 has 13 residues. CDR1 is LGHNT, CDR2 FRNRAP, per germline. V dropped 6 bases and J dropped 8 bases, with 14 bases sitting between them. In nucleotides, the CDR3 is TGTGCTAGTGGCAGGGGGGGAGTCGATGAGCAGTTCTTC. It is translated as CASGRGGVDEQFF.

The J gene is TRBJ2-2, the V gene TRBV2, with 7 bases identical to TRBD2. Germline V gene data show CDR1 as SNHLY and CDR2 as FYNNEI. With V trimmed by 8 bases and J by 4 bases, 4 bases remained unmatched. This CDR3 is built from 13 residues. The CDR3: CASGRGPTGELFF. CDR3 DNA sequence: TGTGCCAGCGGGAGGGGCCCCACCGGGGAGCTGTTTTTT.

The V and J genes are TRBV27 and TRBJ2-7; D gene unclear. Germline-derived CDR1 and CDR2 are MNHEY and SMNVEV (reference sequence). With 0 bases removed from V and 1 base from J, the gap between germline ends came to 7 bases. The length of the CDR3 is 14 residues. CDR3 DNA sequence: TGTGCCAGCAGTTTATCGATAGGTTCCTACGAGCAGTACTTC. Translation gives CASSLSIGSYEQYF.

This clonotype was seen more than once but under ten times. The V gene is TRBV3-1, the J gene TRBJ2-3; a possible D gene is TRBD2 (6 bases). Germline-derived CDR1 and CDR2 are LGHDT and YNNKEL (reference sequence). With 0 bases removed from V and 9 bases from J, the gap between germline ends came to 19 bases. The CDR3 consists of 16 residues. The CDR3 sequence: CASSQDGGGASITQYF. CDR3 DNA sequence: TGTGCCAGCAGCCAAGATGGGGGAGGAGCCTCCATCACGCAGTATTTT.

The V and J genes are TRBV20-1 and TRBJ1-1, with D possibly being TRBD1 (5 bases). The V end lost 4 bases, the J end lost 3 bases, and 9 bases lay between the germline ends. The germline gives CDR1 DFQATT, CDR2 SNEGSKA (reference sequence). This CDR3 is built from 12 residues. CDR3 nucleotide sequence: TGCAGTGCTAAGGGGAGGGACACTGAAGCTTTCTTT. Translation: CSAKGRDTEAFF.

This clonotype has a handful of counts. This chain joins TRBV2 and TRBJ1-3, with D hard to call. The CDR3 is made up of 13 amino acids. The V end was cut by 5 bases, the J end by 12 bases, with 17 bases between. From germline, CDR1 is SNHLY and CDR2 FYNNEI. The DNA for the CDR3 is TGTGCCAGCAGTAAAAACGACGTGCTGCACATATATTTT. It codes for CASSKNDVLHIYF.

The rearrangement links TRBV14 to TRBJ2-7; 10 bases align to TRBD1. V lost 4 bases to trimming and J lost 3 bases; unmatched junction nucleotides: 6. The CDR3 runs 15 residues. The germline CDR1 and CDR2 sequences are SGHDN and FVKESK. CDR3 residues: CASSLGQGPFYEQYV. The CDR3 region has the DNA TGTGCCAGCAGCCTGGGACAGGGGCCTTTCTACGAGCAGTACGTC.

The rearrangement uses TRBV4-1 and TRBJ2-2, with D maybe TRBD2 (6 bases). This CDR3 has 14 amino acids. Germline assignment: CDR1 MGHRA and CDR2 YSYEKL. The V gene lost 3 bases and the J gene lost 5 bases, with 10 bases spanning the gap. CDR3 in DNA: TGCGCCAGCAGCCACCGGAGGGGAACCGGGGAGCTGTTTTTT. Encoded protein: CASSHRRGTGELFF.

This clonotype was counted ten times or more. The V call is TRBV24-1, the J call TRBJ2-1; 8 nucleotides agree with TRBD2. The CDR3 runs 15 residues. With V trimmed by 9 bases and J by 2 bases, 8 bases remained unmatched. CDR1 and CDR2 from the germline V gene are KGHDR and SFDVKD. The DNA for the CDR3 is TGTGCCACCCGGGAGGGAGGTAATACCTACAATGAGCAGTTCTTC. Its protein product is CATREGGNTYNEQFF.

This clonotype was recorded at least ten times. The rearrangement joins TRBV4-1 to TRBJ1-5; 7 nucleotides match TRBD1. CDR1 and CDR2 (germline): MGHRA, YSYEKL. The CDR3 is 16 amino acids. V was clipped by 3 bases and J by 5 bases; unmatched bases: 10. CDR3 nucleotides: TGCGCCAGCAGCCACGACCGGGGACAGACTTATCAGCCCCAGCATTTT. It specifies CASSHDRGQTYQPQHF.

The table lists this clonotype with a few counts. J is TRBJ2-3 and V is TRBV5-6; 12 positions agree with TRBD2. This CDR3 has 16 amino acids. Germline V lookup: CDR1 SGHDT, CDR2 YYEEEE. V was clipped by 6 bases and J by 0 bases; unmatched bases: 5. CDR3 loop: CASIWTSGESTDTQYF. CDR3 DNA sequence: TGTGCCAGCATCTGGACTAGCGGGGAGAGCACAGATACGCAGTATTTT.

This clonotype appeared a few times. The J gene is TRBJ2-2, the V gene TRBV11-2; the D is unclear. The CDR3 spans 15 residues. V lost 4 bases and J lost 3, with 12 bases in between. CDR1 is SGHAT and CDR2 is FQNNGV in the germline V gene. The CDR3 is CASSSLLWDTGELFF. CDR3 nucleotides: TGTGCCAGCAGCTCCTTGCTTTGGGACACCGGGGAGCTGTTTTTT.

This chain joins TRBV9 and TRBJ1-4; 8 bases align to TRBD1. The V and J ends lost 1 base and 7 bases, in that order; junction bases with no gene match: 6. This CDR3 is 15 amino acids long. Germline V lookup: CDR1 SGDLS, CDR2 YYNGEE. CDR3 DNA sequence: TGTGCCAGCAGCGTACAGGGGGCGGACGGTGAAAAACTGTTTTTT. Its translation: CASSVQGADGEKLFF. Using reference TRBV9 and TRBJ1-4 for the parts outside the CDR3, the full variable domain is DSGVTQTPKHLITATGQRVTLRCSPRSGDLSVYWYQQSLDQGLQFLIQYYNGEERAKGNILERFSAQQFPDLHSELNLSSLELGDSALYFCASSVQGADGEKLFFGSGTQLSVL.

This clonotype was seen more than once but under ten times. The CDR3 protein is CASSLAAGGGDPTDTQYF. CDR3 nucleotides: TGTGCCAGCAGCCTCGCCGCCGGCGGGGGGGATCCCACAGATACGCAGTATTTT. The genes are TRBV4-2 and TRBJ2-3, with TRBD2 matching 9 bases. Germline lookup yields CDR1 LGHNA and CDR2 YNFKEQ. The CDR3 covers 18 residues. V gave up 4 bases and J gave up 2 bases; unmatched junction bases: 13.

The rearrangement joins TRBV6-2 or TRBV6-3 to TRBJ2-5; 12 bases agree with TRBD1. The CDR3 is 16 amino acids. Germline V gene lookup returns CDR1 MNHEY and CDR2 SVGEGT. J was trimmed by 5 bases and V by 3 bases; bases with no gene match: 7. The CDR3 loop reads CASSYRGTGGPETQYF. CDR3 DNA sequence: TGTGCCAGCAGTTATAGAGGGACAGGGGGCCCGGAGACCCAGTACTTC.

Ten or more counts support this clonotype. V is TRBV20-1 and J is TRBJ2-1; 10 bases are shared with TRBD2. Germline CDR1 DFQATT, CDR2 SNEGSKA (reference sequence). Trimming cost V 6 bases and J 6 bases; bases outside gene matches: 11. The CDR3 is 15 residues long. In DNA form, the CDR3 reads TGCAGTGCAACACCGCTAGCGGGAGTCCCCAATGAGCAGTTCTTC. Encoded protein: CSATPLAGVPNEQFF.

The J gene is TRBJ2-3, the V gene TRBV28; a possible D gene is TRBD2 (6 bases). This CDR3 comprises 15 residues. Germline lookup yields CDR1 MDHEN and CDR2 SYDVKM. Trimming left V 0 bases short and J 0 bases short, with 7 bases between. CDR3 loop: CASSLWRDSTDTQYF. The CDR3 nucleotides are TGTGCCAGCAGTTTATGGCGGGATAGCACAGATACGCAGTATTTT.

The chain has TRBV21-1 and TRBJ2-7; the table assigns TRBD2, which was not confirmed against the DNA. TRBV21-1 represents a pseudogene. The CDR3 consists of 14 residues. CDR3 DNA sequence: TGTGCCAGCAGCACCCCGCACCAGTTTCACGAGCAGTACTTC. Translating it yields CASSTPHQFHEQYF.

The genes are TRBV5-1 and TRBJ2-3; possible D gene TRBD1, 6 bases. Trimming stripped 2 bases from V and 2 bases from J, with 9 bases between. The CDR3 runs 14 residues. Germline-derived CDR1 and CDR2 are SGHRS and YFSETQ. DNA of the CDR3: TGCGCCAGCAGCTTTCAGGGGATCACAGATACGCAGTATTTT. Translated, it gives CASSFQGITDTQYF. Drawing the rest from reference TRBV5-1 and TRBJ2-3, the complete variable domain is KAGVTQTPRYLIKTRGQQVTLSCSPISGHRSVSWYQQTPGQGLQFLFEYFSETQRNKGNFPGRFSGRQFSNSRSEMNVSTLELGDSALYLCASSFQGITDTQYFGPGTRLTVL.

J is TRBJ2-2 and V is TRBV7-8, with D possibly matching TRBD1 (6 bases). The CDR3 contains 14 residues. The germline V gene encodes CDR1 SGHVS and CDR2 FQNEAQ. Between the trimmed V and J ends, which lost 6 bases and 2 bases, there was a span of 10 bases. CDR3: CASRPQGNTGELFF. The DNA for the CDR3 is TGTGCCAGCAGACCACAGGGAAACACCGGGGAGCTGTTTTTT.